The source of this TCR beta chain is a study of cytomegalovirus exposure and HLA in healthy donors. Study-wide points: A later analysis, which compared TCR beta chains of equal frequency, found the HLA-associated ones more clonally expanded.

Vbeta (60) and Jbeta (13) primers were used in the PCR. Sequencing was performed with immunoSEQ multiplex PCR; in TCRdb, only in-frame clones are kept and a portion is missing. This table has under 95,000 clones, roughly 77% appearing once. As to this clone: Its specificity is unknown.

This receptor was obtained from a woman between 40 and 50 years old in good health and CMV-seropositive. Sequencing used PBMCs.

The CDR3 nucleotides are TGTGCCAGCAGCAACAACTACGAGCAGTACTTC. The encoded protein is CASSNNYEQYF. This sequence joins TRBV7-9 and TRBJ2-7; D is ambiguous. V gave up 5 bases and J gave up 3 bases, with 5 bases separating them. This CDR3 has 11 amino acids. Germline-derived CDR1 and CDR2 are SEHNR and FQNEAQ (reference sequence).